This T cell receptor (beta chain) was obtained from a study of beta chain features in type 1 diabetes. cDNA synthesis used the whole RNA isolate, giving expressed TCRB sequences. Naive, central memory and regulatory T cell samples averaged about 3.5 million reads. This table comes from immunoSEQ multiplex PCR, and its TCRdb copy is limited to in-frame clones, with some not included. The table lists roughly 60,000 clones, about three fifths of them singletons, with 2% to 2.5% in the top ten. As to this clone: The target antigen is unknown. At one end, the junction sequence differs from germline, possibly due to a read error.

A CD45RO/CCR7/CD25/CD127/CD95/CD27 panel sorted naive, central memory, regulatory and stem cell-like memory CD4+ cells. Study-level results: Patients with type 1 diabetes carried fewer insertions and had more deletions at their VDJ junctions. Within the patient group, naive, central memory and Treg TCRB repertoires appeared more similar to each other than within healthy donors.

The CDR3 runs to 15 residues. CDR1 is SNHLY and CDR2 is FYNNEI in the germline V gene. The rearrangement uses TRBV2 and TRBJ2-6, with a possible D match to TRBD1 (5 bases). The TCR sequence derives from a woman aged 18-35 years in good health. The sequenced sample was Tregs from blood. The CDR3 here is CASSEDMSGANVLAF. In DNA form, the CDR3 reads TGTGCCAGCAGTGAAGATATGTCTGGGGCCAACGTCCTGGCTTTC.